Below, 15 T cell receptor beta chains from the same sample are listed, as sequenced in a study of T-cell reconstitution after alpha-beta-depleted transplantation in children. The library targeted TCRbeta and was prepared with unique molecular identifiers. TCRdb reprocessed the PCR reads with MiXCR, giving one entry per CDR3 protein. The table records fewer than 450,000 distinct CDR3 sequences, roughly 16% of them present only once. Sequencing used PBMCs, mostly from graft donor cells, obtained 360 days after TCRalphabeta/CD19-depleted stem cell transplant. These receptors were taken from a male patient aged 2 to 10 who had a stem cell transplant for acute lymphoblastic leukemia, so the T cells may come from the graft donor.

CDR3: CASSPGLAPHTDTQYF. The CDR3 nucleotides read TGTGCCAGCAGTCCTGGACTAGCGCCACACACAGATACGCAGTATTTT. V usage is TRBV6-4 and J usage is TRBJ2-3, with TRBD2 matching 9 bases. Germline V lookup: CDR1 MRHNA, CDR2 SNTAGT. Trimming took 5 bases from V and 2 from J; bases not matched to a gene: 8. The CDR3 is 16 residues long.

This chain joins TRBV29-1 and TRBJ2-1, with 8 bases fitting TRBD1. Trimming cost V 4 bases and J 6 bases; bases outside gene matches: 8. CDR1 and CDR2 from the germline V gene are SQVTM and ANQGSEA. CDR3 size: 14 residues. The CDR3 DNA sequence: TGCAGCGTTGTAAGACAGGGGCAGATCAATGAGCAGTTCTTC. Protein: CSVVRQGQINEQFF.

This clonotype was observed a few times. This chain connects TRBV10-3 to TRBJ1-4; TRBD1 might be the D (5 bases). Germline values: CDR1 ENHRY, CDR2 SYGVKD. The germline V and J ends were trimmed by 6 bases and 8 bases, with 13 bases remaining between them. There are 13 residues in the CDR3. The CDR3 here is CAIRGTEREKLFF. CDR3 in DNA: TGTGCCATCAGGGGGACCGAGAGGGAAAAACTGTTTTTT.

This clonotype was seen once. The V gene is TRBV19, the J gene TRBJ2-2; D possibly corresponds to TRBD1 (7 bases). Germline V CDR1 and CDR2: LNHDA, SQIVND (reference sequence). Trimming pared 5 bases from V and 4 bases from J, leaving 14 bases between. The CDR3 length is 15 residues. CDR3 nucleotides: TGTGCCAGTAGTGCGGGACAGCGTTTCACCGGGGAGCTGTTTTTT. Encoded protein: CASSAGQRFTGELFF.

The chain employs TRBV12-3 or TRBV12-4 and TRBJ1-2; no definite D call. With 8 bases removed from V and 7 bases from J, the gap between germline ends came to 11 bases. This CDR3 contains 11 residues. CDR3 bases: TGTGCCAGCCTGCACCCCTTTGGCTACACCTTC. It yields the protein CASLHPFGYTF.

This clonotype was counted many times. V usage is TRBV6-1 and J usage is TRBJ2-7; possible D gene TRBD1, 6 bases. The CDR3 sequence is 13 residues long. With 6 bases removed from V and 1 base from J, the gap between germline ends came to 10 bases. Germline loops: CDR1 MNHNS, CDR2 SASEGT. CDR3 DNA: TGTGCCAGCAGACTGACAGGTTCCTACGAGCAGTACTTC. It specifies CASRLTGSYEQYF.

The gene calls are TRBV5-6 and TRBJ2-4, with D perhaps matching TRBD2 (6 bases). CDR3 length: 18 amino acids. Germline V CDR1 and CDR2: SGHDT, YYEEEE. Trimming took 0 bases from V and 0 from J, leaving 16 bases between them. The CDR3 region is CASSLGAGGLLAKNIQYF. CDR3 coding DNA: TGTGCCAGCAGCTTGGGGGCCGGAGGGCTGCTAGCCAAAAACATTCAGTACTTC.

This clonotype was observed at least ten times. CDR3 protein: CASSPRGLALEQYF. The CDR3, as DNA: TGTGCCAGCAGTCCCAGGGGACTAGCACTGGAGCAGTACTTC. The V gene is TRBV12-3 or TRBV12-4, the J gene TRBJ2-7; 9 bases align to TRBD2. The CDR3 is 14 amino acids. V lost 5 bases and J lost 7; bases outside the gene matches: 9.

V is TRBV13 and J is TRBJ2-7, with D perhaps given as TRBD1 or TRBD2 (5 bases each). Trimming removed 3 bases at V and 6 bases at J, with 9 bases between. CDR3 size: 12 residues. Germline assignment: CDR1 PRHDT and CDR2 FYEKMQ (reference sequence). The CDR3 DNA reads as TGTGCCAGCAGCTTGGGGGTCGGCGAGCAGTACTTC. Amino acids: CASSLGVGEQYF.

The chain carries TRBV29-1 and TRBJ2-7; TRBD1 matches at 8 bases. Looked up from germline, CDR1 is SQVTM and CDR2 is ANQGSEA. The CDR3 runs 13 residues. Trimming took 7 bases from V and 2 from J; bases not matched to a gene: 7. The CDR3 here is CSAFGTGTYEQYF. The CDR3 DNA is TGCAGCGCCTTCGGGACAGGTACCTACGAGCAGTACTTC.

Only a few counts were recorded for this clonotype. The chain joins TRBV9 to TRBJ2-3; 15 bases map to TRBD2. CDR1 is SGDLS, CDR2 YYNGEE, per germline. The CDR3 runs to 16 residues. The V gene end was trimmed by 0 bases and the J gene end by 6 bases; junction bases not matched to a gene: 2. The CDR3 DNA reads as TGTGCCAGCAGCGTAGAAGGACTAGCGGGAGGGGATACGCAGTATTTT. Encoded protein: CASSVEGLAGGDTQYF.

The chain links TRBV28 to TRBJ2-1; no clear D gene. The V gene's germline CDR1 is MDHEN and CDR2 SYDVKM. V lost 6 bases to trimming and J lost 6 bases, with 9 bases between them. The CDR3 covers 12 residues. The CDR3 DNA reads TGTGCCAGCAGGATGTCCGCCAATGAGCAGTTCTTC. Amino acid sequence: CASRMSANEQFF.

The sample holds a few counts of this clonotype. The rearrangement links TRBV6-1 to TRBJ1-2; D is ambiguous. CDR3 length equals 14 residues. V was shortened by 4 bases and J by 4 bases, with 13 bases between the two germline ends. The germline V gene encodes CDR1 MNHNS and CDR2 SASEGT. The CDR3 here is CASSVWTDSYGYTF. The CDR3 DNA follows: TGTGCCAGCAGTGTTTGGACGGACTCCTATGGCTACACCTTC.

This clonotype has just a few counts. The rearrangement joins TRBV2 to TRBJ2-3; 10 bases are shared with TRBD1. CDR1 is SNHLY and CDR2 is FYNNEI in the germline V gene. CDR3 length equals 15 residues. V trimming: 8 bases; J trimming: 6 bases; junction bases outside the gene matches: 11. The CDR3 sequence is CASLLPGQGTDTQYF. CDR3 DNA: TGTGCCAGCCTCCTCCCGGGACAGGGGACGGATACGCAGTATTTT.

This sequence joins TRBV12-3 or TRBV12-4 and TRBJ1-1, with D possibly TRBD1 on 6 matching bases. The CDR3 runs to 12 residues. V was pared by 5 bases and J by 10 bases, with 14 bases between. The CDR3 is CASSLWGAGAFF. The CDR3 DNA sequence: TGTGCCAGCAGTCTATGGGGGGCTGGAGCTTTCTTT.